The source of this T cell receptor beta chain is a study of shared clonotypes between healthy human individuals. Study information: Three plates were used per donor for CD4 naive, three for CD4 memory, two for CD8 naive and one for CD8 memory.

In the naive CD8 group, cells lacked CD45RO and were positively selected for CCR7, so terminally differentiated effector memory CD45RA+ cells were left out. Generated by immunoSEQ multiplex PCR, the TCRdb table keeps only in-frame clones and is missing some. The data contain about 1,900,000 clones, just under 95% of them singletons. This receptor was taken from a man aged 18 to 29 in good health. Sample: naive CD8+ T cells sorted from blood.

CDR3 in amino acids: CASSVAAITDTQYF. The CDR3 nucleotides read TGTGCCAGCAGCGTAGCGGCCATCACAGATACGCAGTATTTT. The rearrangement uses TRBV9 and TRBJ2-3; D unclear. This CDR3 contains 14 residues. Germline V gives CDR1 SGDLS, CDR2 YYNGEE. V lost 0 bases and J 2 bases, leaving 7 bases between the germline ends. The entire variable domain, with the rest obtained from reference TRBV9 and TRBJ2-3, is as follows: DSGVTQTPKHLITATGQRVTLRCSPRSGDLSVYWYQQSLDQGLQFLIQYYNGEERAKGNILERFSAQQFPDLHSELNLSSLELGDSALYFCASSVAAITDTQYFGPGTRLTVL.